Reported below is one T cell receptor (beta chain). The antigen remains unidentified. CDR3 length: 12 residues. Trimming pared 8 bases from V and 3 bases from J, leaving 8 bases between. Germline V lookup: CDR1 SGHNT, CDR2 YYREEE (reference sequence). This sample stems from a study of OX40 agonist ivuxolimab in advanced cancers. About the research overall: The patients received ivuxolimab by intravenous route every 2 weeks at 0.01 to 10 mg/kg. Study-wide results and limits: The study observed clonal expansion of CD4+ and CD8+ blood T cells by week 6 at 0.1 to 3.0 mg/kg.

This table comes from immunoSEQ multiplex PCR, and its TCRdb copy is limited to in-frame clones, with some not included. The top ten clones hold 26% of a sample with 25,000 to 35,000 clones, roughly 90% of them seen once. Autoimmune disease history or systemic immunosuppression excluded patients. The TCR comes from an adult with an advanced solid tumor such as melanoma, head and neck, liver or kidney cancer. The material was CD4+ or CD8+ T cells sorted from blood, obtained in a trial of the OX40 agonist ivuxolimab. The V call is TRBV5-4, the J call TRBJ2-2; TRBD1 or TRBD2 may be the D gene (6 bases each). In DNA, the CDR3 is TGTGCCAGTAGGGGGGACACCGGGGAGCTGTTTTTT. Protein product: CASRGDTGELFF.